A selection of T cell receptor beta chains follows, all from one sample in a study of blood T cells in healthy people across ages. MiXCR was run by TCRdb on the 5' RACE reads, yielding one entry per CDR3 protein. The table has approximately 1.5 million distinct CDR3 sequences, almost 35% seen once. Sequenced sample: blood. These receptor sequences come from a woman aged 25 to 39 in good health. Each CDR3 is given with its conserved first and last residue. The D gene is left open where the match is weak. Clone size is not always given. Where it is, it says once, few, many or a class for expanded clones.

CDR3 DNA,CDR3 protein,D gene,clone size,V gene,J gene
TGCAGCGTTGAAGGGGGCGCGGGATACGAGCAGTACTTC,CSVEGGAGYEQYF,.,few,TRBV29-1,TRBJ2-7
TGTGCCAGCAGCGTAGTAGGGGAGGGTTCCTACAATGAGCAGTTCTTC,CASSVVGEGSYNEQFF,TRBD2,few,TRBV9,TRBJ2-1
TGTGCCAGCAGTTTAGGTTCTAGGGCGGGAGAGACCCAGTACTTC,CASSLGSRAGETQYF,.,many,TRBV27,TRBJ2-5
TGCAGTGCTAGACAACTAGCGGGAGGGGGAGATACGCAGTATTTT,CSARQLAGGGDTQYF,TRBD2,.,TRBV20-1,TRBJ2-3
TGTGCCAGCGTATTCAACTCTGGAGGGCACACTGAAGCTTTCTTT,CASVFNSGGHTEAFF,.,.,TRBV12-3/TRBV12-4,TRBJ1-1
TGTGCCAGCAGGCAAGACGGCACAGATACGCAGTATTTT,CASRQDGTDTQYF,.,many,TRBV6-6,TRBJ2-3
TGTGCCAGCAGTCCCCAGGGTGCAACTAATGAAAAACTGTTTTTT,CASSPQGATNEKLFF,.,few,TRBV27,TRBJ1-4
TGTGCCAGCAGTAATACAGTCTACGAGCAGTACTTC,CASSNTVYEQYF,.,.,TRBV7-2,TRBJ2-7
TGTGCCAGCAGTTTAGGCTTTGTGGGAGAGGGCACAGATACGCAGTATTTT,CASSLGFVGEGTDTQYF,.,few,TRBV12-3/TRBV12-4,TRBJ2-3
TGCGCCAGCAGCCAAGATCTGCCTGCGGTGCCCCTCCACTTT,CASSQDLPAVPLHF,.,.,TRBV4-1,TRBJ1-6
TGCAGCGTTGAGGGACAGGGTAACCTCTATGGCTACACCTTC,CSVEGQGNLYGYTF,TRBD1,many,TRBV29-1,TRBJ1-2
TGTGCCAGCAGCTTAAAGGGACTAGCGGGAGTACAGACCCAGTACTTC,CASSLKGLAGVQTQYF,TRBD2,.,TRBV7-2,TRBJ2-5
TGTGCCAGCCCCTCGAGGCAGGGGGCTTACAATGAGCAGTTCTTC,CASPSRQGAYNEQFF,TRBD1,.,TRBV2,TRBJ2-1
TGCAGCGTTGAAGATCTTGGTACGCAGTATTTT,CSVEDLGTQYF,.,many,TRBV29-1,TRBJ2-3
TGCAGTGCCCTACAGGGAGGCACTGAAGCTTTCTTT,CSALQGGTEAFF,.,once,TRBV20-1,TRBJ1-1
TGTGCCAGCAGTTACTCGAAACTTACTGAGCAGTTCTTC,CASSYSKLTEQFF,.,.,TRBV6-6,TRBJ2-1
TGTGCCAGCAGCTATGGGAGGCAGGGTGACTACAATGAGCAGTTCTTC,CASSYGRQGDYNEQFF,.,.,TRBV7-2,TRBJ2-1
TGTGCCAGCAGCGTCGCAGGGCGGCTGAACACCGGGGAGCTGTTTTTT,CASSVAGRLNTGELFF,.,.,TRBV9,TRBJ2-2
TGTGCCAGCAGCTTTGTTGGGAAAGGTCCCCAGCATTTT,CASSFVGKGPQHF,.,.,TRBV11-2,TRBJ1-5
TGTGCCATCAGTGAGGGCCCCATGCTCTCTTCTGAAGCTTTCTTT,CAISEGPMLSSEAFF,.,.,TRBV10-3,TRBJ1-1
TGTGCCAGCAGCTTAGACCCGGCAGCGGTGAGGGGCTACACCTTC,CASSLDPAAVRGYTF,.,few,TRBV11-2,TRBJ1-2
TGTGCCAGCAGCTTAGAGCCGGGACAGGACCACTACGAGCAGTACTTC,CASSLEPGQDHYEQYF,TRBD1,.,TRBV7-9,TRBJ2-7
TGTGCCAGCAGCTCATCCAGGGGGCCGTATGGCTACACCTTC,CASSSSRGPYGYTF,TRBD1,few,TRBV11-2,TRBJ1-2
TGTGCCACCAGCCGGACAGCTGCAACTAATGAAAAACTGTTTTTT,CATSRTAATNEKLFF,.,few,TRBV15,TRBJ1-4
TGTGCCAGCAGCTATACTAGCGCACCCTACAATGAGCAGTTCTTC,CASSYTSAPYNEQFF,TRBD2,few,TRBV7-3,TRBJ2-1
TGTGCCAGCAGCCGCAGGACAGGGGAGAGGGACTATGGCCACACCTTC,CASSRRTGERDYGHTF,TRBD1,.,TRBV6-5,TRBJ1-2
TGTGCCAGCAGTTTATCGCGGACAAACCCCCATGGCTACACCTTC,CASSLSRTNPHGYTF,.,.,TRBV27,TRBJ1-2
TGTGCCAGCAGTTTCCTAGCTAGGTACAATGAGCAGTTCTTC,CASSFLARYNEQFF,.,once,TRBV27,TRBJ2-1
TGTGCCAGCACAGGGACCCCTGGACCGAATGGCTACACCTTC,CASTGTPGPNGYTF,.,.,TRBV6-6,TRBJ1-2
TGTGCCAGCAGCCCTGTGGGACAGCTCTACGAGCAGTACTTC,CASSPVGQLYEQYF,TRBD1,.,TRBV7-8,TRBJ2-7
TGTGCCAGCAGCGTAGATGGGGAACAGGGGCACCGGCACACAGATACGCAGTATTTT,CASSVDGEQGHRHTDTQYF,TRBD1,few,TRBV9,TRBJ2-3
TGTGCCAGCAGCTTACGATTTGGGACCTGGAACGAAGAGACCCAGTACTTC,CASSLRFGTWNEETQYF,.,.,TRBV7-9,TRBJ2-5
TGTGCCAGCAGCTTTAGCCCCCGTGGGACAGCTATCAGCTCCTACAATGAGCAGTTCTTC,CASSFSPRGTAISSYNEQFF,TRBD1,few,TRBV5-5,TRBJ2-1